Presented here are 15 T cell receptor beta chains from one specimen sequenced in a study of shared clonotypes between healthy human individuals. Sequencing used immunoSEQ multiplex PCR; TCRdb keeps in-frame clones, though not all of them. The table has a few million clones, about 90% seen once. The source material was naive CD4+ T cells from PBMCs. Subset: CD45RA+ positively selected. The source of these receptors is a man aged 18 to 29 in good health. Some clones in this sample may be carry-over from other donors' samples.

The J gene is TRBJ2-1, the V gene TRBV9, with 14 nucleotides matching TRBD2. V lost 2 bases to trimming and J lost 2 bases; unmatched junction nucleotides: 0. CDR1 and CDR2 from the germline V gene are SGDLS and YYNGEE. The CDR3 consists of 16 residues. The CDR3 coding sequence is TGTGCCAGCAGCGTGGGACTAGCGGGAGCCTACAATGAGCAGTTCTTC. Protein product: CASSVGLAGAYNEQFF. Combining the CDR3 with reference TRBV9 and TRBJ2-1 gives the whole variable domain DSGVTQTPKHLITATGQRVTLRCSPRSGDLSVYWYQQSLDQGLQFLIQYYNGEERAKGNILERFSAQQFPDLHSELNLSSLELGDSALYFCASSVGLAGAYNEQFFGPGTRLTVL.

This clone was picked up one time. The chain links TRBV4-3 to TRBJ2-3, with TRBD2 matching 8 bases. This CDR3 is 16 amino acids long. The V gene end was trimmed by 0 bases and the J gene end by 8 bases; junction bases not matched to a gene: 10. Germline V CDR1 and CDR2: LGHNA, YSLEER. CDR3 sequence reads: CASSQETSGPPGTQYF. CDR3 nucleotide sequence: TGCGCCAGCAGCCAAGAAACTAGCGGACCCCCGGGTACGCAGTATTTT.

This clone was found once. V usage is TRBV19 and J usage is TRBJ2-3; D is ambiguous. Trimming removed 8 bases at V and 8 bases at J, with 11 bases between. Germline V CDR1 and CDR2: LNHDA, SQIVND (reference sequence). The CDR3 contains 11 residues. CDR3 DNA: TGTGCCAGTGGTCGAGTAGGTACGCAGTATTTT. This translates into CASGRVGTQYF.

This sequence joins TRBV7-9 and TRBJ1-1; TRBD1 matches 7 bases. This CDR3 has 14 residues. Trimming cost V 3 bases and J 0 bases; bases outside gene matches: 1. Germline CDR1 SEHNR, CDR2 FQNEAQ (reference sequence). CDR3 nucleotides: TGTGCCAGCAGCTTTGGACAGGTGAACACTGAAGCTTTCTTT. Amino acid sequence: CASSFGQVNTEAFF.

With regard to this clone: Other DNA sequences of this sample code for an identical CDR3. The chain combines TRBV6-5 with TRBJ2-3; D ambiguous. Germline loops: CDR1 MNHEY, CDR2 SVGAGI. The CDR3 is made up of 12 amino acids. V was cut by 6 bases and J by 2 bases, with 6 bases left in between. The CDR3 DNA follows: TGTGCCAGCAGCTCTTCCACAGATACGCAGTATTTT. Residues: CASSSSTDTQYF.

The genes are TRBV6-1 and TRBJ2-5; the D is unclear. The V gene lost 2 bases and the J gene lost 1 base, with 14 bases spanning the gap. CDR1 is MNHNS, CDR2 SASEGT, per germline. The CDR3 runs 16 residues. In DNA form, the CDR3 reads TGTGCCAGCAGTGAATTCGGTTGGTCCTCCCAAGAGACCCAGTACTTC. It specifies CASSEFGWSSQETQYF.

The table lists this clone with a count of one. Additional DNA sequences in this sample encode the identical CDR3. The chain combines TRBV10-1 with TRBJ2-1; no clear D gene. CDR3 length equals 12 residues. The germline CDR1 and CDR2 sequences are WNHNN and SYGVQD (reference sequence). Trimming left V 6 bases short and J 3 bases short, with 6 bases between. Here the CDR3 DNA reads TGCGCCAGCAGCGACAACTACAATGAGCAGTTCTTC. Translation: CASSDNYNEQFF.

The chain carries TRBV7-2 and TRBJ2-7, with a weak D call TRBD1 (5 bases). Trimming left V 6 bases short and J 3 bases short, with 12 bases between. The CDR3 spans 13 residues. Germline V gene sequence: CDR1 SGHTA, CDR2 FQGNSA. CDR3 DNA sequence: TGTGCCAGCAGACCTGACAGTTACTACGAGCAGTACTTC. This encodes CASRPDSYYEQYF.

This rearrangement joins TRBV28 to TRBJ2-3; 7 bases fit TRBD2. With 5 bases clipped from V and 0 bases from J, the junction kept 8 bases outside the gene matches. CDR3 length: 16 amino acids. Germline values: CDR1 MDHEN, CDR2 SYDVKM. CDR3 region: CASSAPLATSTDTQYF. CDR3 in DNA: TGTGCCAGCAGTGCCCCACTAGCGACTAGCACAGATACGCAGTATTTT.

This CDR3 is CASSQKTGTGATDTQYF. The CDR3 nucleotides are TGCGCCAGCAGCCAAAAGACCGGGACAGGGGCGACAGATACGCAGTATTTT. The V gene is TRBV5-1, the J gene TRBJ2-3; 10 nucleotides line up with TRBD1. The CDR3 covers 17 residues. The germline CDR1 and CDR2 sequences are SGHRS and YFSETQ. The V gene end was trimmed by 4 bases and the J gene end by 3 bases; junction bases not matched to a gene: 11.

This clone showed up just a few times. The genes are TRBV7-9 and TRBJ1-1; perhaps TRBD1 as D (5 bases). CDR3 length equals 13 residues. Per germline, CDR1 SEHNR and CDR2 FQNEAQ (reference sequence). V was cut by 3 bases and J by 11 bases, with 16 bases left in between. The CDR3 region has the DNA TGTGCCAGCAGCTTGGCCCGGGACGGAGGGGCTTTCTTT. Residues: CASSLARDGGAFF. The whole variable domain, filled in from reference TRBV7-9 and TRBJ1-1, reads DTGVSQNPRHKITKRGQNVTFRCDPISEHNRLYWYRQTLGQGPEFLTYFQNEAQLEKSRLLSDRFSAERPKGSFSTLEIQRTEQGDSAMYLCASSLARDGGAFFGQGTRLTVV.

The V gene is TRBV27, the J gene TRBJ2-7; D may match TRBD1 or TRBD2 (6 bases each). The CDR3 extends over 16 amino acids. Germline CDR1 reads MNHEY; CDR2 reads SMNVEV (reference sequence). Deletions cut 5 bases from V and 2 bases from J, with 19 bases between. The CDR3 nucleotides are TGTGCCAGCAGTCCCCGACGGGGGCCCCCACCCTACGAGCAGTACTTC. Amino acid sequence: CASSPRRGPPPYEQYF.

This clone was counted once. The V call is TRBV7-2, the J call TRBJ1-4; D uncertain. V lost 0 bases, J lost 4 bases, and 9 bases lay in between. CDR1 is SGHTA, CDR2 FQGNSA, per germline. The CDR3 spans 15 residues. The CDR3 DNA follows: TGTGCCAGCAGCTTAGCGGGTGGGGATAATGAAAAACTGTTTTTT. Its protein is CASSLAGGDNEKLFF.

This rearrangement joins TRBV5-4 to TRBJ2-7; TRBD1 agrees at 9 bases. CDR3 length: 14 amino acids. Germline CDR1 SGHNT, CDR2 YYREEE (reference sequence). Trimming at V came to 3 bases and at J to 6 bases, leaving 7 bases not matched to a gene. CDR3 region: CASSSPGQGTEQYF. The CDR3 nucleotides read TGTGCCAGCAGCTCACCGGGACAGGGAACCGAGCAGTACTTC. Full variable domain (outside the CDR3, taken from reference TRBV5-4 and TRBJ2-7): ETGVTQSPTHLIKTRGQQVTLRCSSQSGHNTVSWYQQALGQGPQFIFQYYREEENGRGNFPPRFSGLQFPNYSSELNVNALELDDSALYLCASSSPGQGTEQYFGPGTRLTVT.

The V and J genes are TRBV5-6 and TRBJ2-5; 7 bases match TRBD1. The V segment lost 5 bases and the J segment 9 bases; nucleotides outside the gene matches: 16. Looked up from germline, CDR1 is SGHDT and CDR2 is YYEEEE. The CDR3 runs 15 residues. The CDR3 region is CASRGRDSLGLAQYF. CDR3 coding DNA: TGTGCCAGCAGAGGAAGGGACAGTCTGGGGTTGGCCCAGTACTTC.